This is a list of T cell receptor beta chains from one sample in a study of T-cell reconstitution after alpha-beta-depleted transplantation in children. Using its own MiXCR run on the PCR reads, TCRdb lists one record per CDR3 protein. The sample lists hundreds of thousands of distinct CDR3 sequences, roughly 10% occurring once. This specimen consisted of PBMCs, obtained before TCRalphabeta/CD19-depleted stem cell transplant. All receptors derive from a child younger than two with acute myeloid leukemia, due to receive a stem cell transplant. Both conserved end residues are part of each CDR3. Each record gives: clone size, D gene, V gene, J gene, CDR3 DNA, CDR3 protein. The D gene is left open where the match is weak. A row's size may be missing; if present it is once, few, many or a size class.

clone size: many; D gene: .; V gene: TRBV6-5; J gene: TRBJ2-2; CDR3 DNA: TGTGCCAGCAGTTACCTACCCGGGGAGCTGTTTTTT; CDR3 protein: CASSYLPGELFF
clone size: few; D gene: TRBD1; V gene: TRBV2; J gene: TRBJ2-2; CDR3 DNA: TGTGCCAGCAGCAACGGACAGGGGACCGGGGAGCTGTTTTTT; CDR3 protein: CASSNGQGTGELFF
clone size: many; D gene: .; V gene: TRBV23-1; J gene: TRBJ1-1; CDR3 DNA: TGCGCCAGCAGTCAGCAGGGGAAGGTCACTGAAGCTTTCTTT; CDR3 protein: CASSQQGKVTEAFF
clone size: many; D gene: .; V gene: TRBV4-1; J gene: TRBJ2-3; CDR3 DNA: TGCGCCAGCAGCCAAGATAGTCACCCGATTTATACGCAGTATTTT; CDR3 protein: CASSQDSHPIYTQYF
clone size: .; D gene: TRBD1; V gene: TRBV9; J gene: TRBJ2-1; CDR3 DNA: TGTGCCAGCAGCGTAGCGGGACAGGCCAAGGGTGGTGAGCAGTTCTTC; CDR3 protein: CASSVAGQAKGGEQFF
clone size: many; D gene: .; V gene: TRBV10-1; J gene: TRBJ2-2; CDR3 DNA: TGCGCCAGCAGTGGGGTCGGGGAGCTGTTTTTT; CDR3 protein: CASSGVGELFF
clone size: many; D gene: .; V gene: TRBV12-3/TRBV12-4; J gene: TRBJ2-7; CDR3 DNA: TGTGCCAGCAGATCGGGACCCTCCTACGAGCAGTACTTC; CDR3 protein: CASRSGPSYEQYF
clone size: many; D gene: .; V gene: TRBV7-3; J gene: TRBJ2-2; CDR3 DNA: TGTGCCAGCAGCTTAACTAGCGGGAACACCGGGGAGCTGTTTTTT; CDR3 protein: CASSLTSGNTGELFF
clone size: many; D gene: .; V gene: TRBV6-9; J gene: TRBJ2-3; CDR3 DNA: TGTGCCAGCACACCCGCTCAGGCAGATACGCAGTATTTT; CDR3 protein: CASTPAQADTQYF
clone size: many; D gene: .; V gene: TRBV12-3/TRBV12-4; J gene: TRBJ2-3; CDR3 DNA: TGTGCCAGCAGTTTTGACGGATCTAGCACAGATACGCAGTATTTT; CDR3 protein: CASSFDGSSTDTQYF
clone size: many; D gene: .; V gene: TRBV12-3/TRBV12-4; J gene: TRBJ1-5; CDR3 DNA: TGTGCCAGCACCAATTTCGGACTCAATCAGCCCCAGCATTTT; CDR3 protein: CASTNFGLNQPQHF
clone size: many; D gene: .; V gene: TRBV10-3; J gene: TRBJ1-1; CDR3 DNA: TGTGCCATCAGTGGAACTCCGCGGACTGAAGCTTTCTTT; CDR3 protein: CAISGTPRTEAFF
clone size: many; D gene: TRBD1; V gene: TRBV7-9; J gene: TRBJ1-1; CDR3 DNA: TGTGCCAGCAGCGCCGGACAGGGAGGGACTGAAGCTTTCTTT; CDR3 protein: CASSAGQGGTEAFF
clone size: many; D gene: .; V gene: TRBV12-3/TRBV12-4; J gene: TRBJ2-6; CDR3 DNA: TGTGCCAGCAGTTTGACCCGGTCTGGGGCCAACGTCCTGACTTTC; CDR3 protein: CASSLTRSGANVLTF
clone size: few; D gene: .; V gene: TRBV20-1; J gene: TRBJ2-2; CDR3 DNA: TGCAGTGCTCCGCTTGGGACGACCGGGGAGCTGTTTTTT; CDR3 protein: CSAPLGTTGELFF
clone size: .; D gene: .; V gene: TRBV11-2; J gene: TRBJ2-1; CDR3 DNA: TGTGCCAGCAGCTTAGAAGTCTGGGGCGAGTACTACAATGAGCAGTTCTTC; CDR3 protein: CASSLEVWGEYYNEQFF
clone size: many; D gene: .; V gene: TRBV5-1; J gene: TRBJ2-1; CDR3 DNA: TGCGCCAGCAGCTTTGGCTCCTACAATGAGCAGTTCTTC; CDR3 protein: CASSFGSYNEQFF
clone size: many; D gene: .; V gene: TRBV20-1; J gene: TRBJ2-5; CDR3 DNA: TGCAGTGCTAGAGTCCTGTTGGGGACCCAGTACTTC; CDR3 protein: CSARVLLGTQYF
clone size: many; D gene: TRBD2; V gene: TRBV5-1; J gene: TRBJ2-1; CDR3 DNA: TGCGCCAGCAGCTTTTTGCCGAGCGGGGGGTCTCGTGAGCAGTTCTTC; CDR3 protein: CASSFLPSGGSREQFF
clone size: many; D gene: .; V gene: TRBV12-3/TRBV12-4; J gene: TRBJ1-6; CDR3 DNA: TGTGCCAGCAGTTTTAGGGCAGACTTTTCACCCCTCCACTTT; CDR3 protein: CASSFRADFSPLHF
clone size: few; D gene: TRBD2; V gene: TRBV11-2; J gene: TRBJ2-1; CDR3 DNA: TGTGCCAGCAGCTTAGCTCTGGGGAGGGATGAGCAGTTCTTC; CDR3 protein: CASSLALGRDEQFF
clone size: .; D gene: TRBD1; V gene: TRBV30; J gene: TRBJ2-5; CDR3 DNA: TGTGCCTGGAGCCGGGACAGTCAAGAGACCCAGTACTTC; CDR3 protein: CAWSRDSQETQYF
clone size: once; D gene: TRBD1; V gene: TRBV10-3; J gene: TRBJ1-5; CDR3 DNA: TGTGCCCCGACACCGGGACAGAATCAGTCCCAGCATTTT; CDR3 protein: CAPTPGQNQSQHF
clone size: many; D gene: TRBD1; V gene: TRBV5-1; J gene: TRBJ1-1; CDR3 DNA: TGCGCCAGCAGCCATGGACAGGGTCGGGCTGAAGCTTTCTTT; CDR3 protein: CASSHGQGRAEAFF
clone size: many; D gene: .; V gene: TRBV7-6; J gene: TRBJ1-6; CDR3 DNA: TGTGCCAGCAGCTCGGGGAATTATAATTCACCCCTCCACTTT; CDR3 protein: CASSSGNYNSPLHF
clone size: many; D gene: .; V gene: TRBV3-1; J gene: TRBJ2-3; CDR3 DNA: TGTGCCAGCAGCCCATCCGGTTCGGGGGATACGCAGTATTTT; CDR3 protein: CASSPSGSGDTQYF
clone size: many; D gene: .; V gene: TRBV7-9; J gene: TRBJ2-7; CDR3 DNA: TGTGCCAGCAGCCCCAAGGGGGTGCAGTACTTC; CDR3 protein: CASSPKGVQYF
clone size: many; D gene: .; V gene: TRBV12-3/TRBV12-4; J gene: TRBJ2-2; CDR3 DNA: TGTGCCAGCAGTGGGCCCGACGCGAACACCGGGGAGCTGTTTTTT; CDR3 protein: CASSGPDANTGELFF
clone size: many; D gene: TRBD1; V gene: TRBV4-1; J gene: TRBJ1-2; CDR3 DNA: TGCGCCAGCAGCCCCGGGACAGTCAACTATGGCTACACCTTC; CDR3 protein: CASSPGTVNYGYTF
clone size: many; D gene: TRBD2; V gene: TRBV13; J gene: TRBJ2-1; CDR3 DNA: TGTGCCAGCAGCTTTCAGCGGGATTGGGTTCATAGTGAGCAGTTCTTC; CDR3 protein: CASSFQRDWVHSEQFF
clone size: many; D gene: TRBD1; V gene: TRBV25-1; J gene: TRBJ1-5; CDR3 DNA: TGTGCCAGCAGTGAATATGGAGCAGGGGGCGAGGATCAGCCCCAGCATTTT; CDR3 protein: CASSEYGAGGEDQPQHF
clone size: many; D gene: TRBD2; V gene: TRBV12-3/TRBV12-4; J gene: TRBJ2-2; CDR3 DNA: TGTGCCAGCAGTTTTATCGGGAGGGGCACCGGGGAGCTGTTTTTT; CDR3 protein: CASSFIGRGTGELFF
clone size: many; D gene: .; V gene: TRBV5-1; J gene: TRBJ2-4; CDR3 DNA: TGTGCCAGCAGTTTGGGTTTAGCCAAAAACATTCAGTACTTC; CDR3 protein: CASSLGLAKNIQYF
clone size: .; D gene: .; V gene: TRBV18; J gene: TRBJ2-7; CDR3 DNA: TGTGCCAGCTCATACCAGGGGGGTGAGCAGTACTTC; CDR3 protein: CASSYQGGEQYF
clone size: few; D gene: .; V gene: TRBV18; J gene: TRBJ2-7; CDR3 DNA: TGTGCCAGCTCACCACCGGGGGGCGAAAACTACGAGCAGTACTTC; CDR3 protein: CASSPPGGENYEQYF
clone size: many; D gene: .; V gene: TRBV20-1; J gene: TRBJ2-1; CDR3 DNA: TGCAGTGCTAGCGGGGAACGAGAGCAGTTCTTC; CDR3 protein: CSASGEREQFF
clone size: many; D gene: .; V gene: TRBV10-2; J gene: TRBJ2-1; CDR3 DNA: TGCGCCAGCAGCGGGACACCCTACAATGAGCAGTTCTTC; CDR3 protein: CASSGTPYNEQFF
clone size: many; D gene: .; V gene: TRBV20-1; J gene: TRBJ1-5; CDR3 DNA: TGCAGTGCTATGACAGCGAATCAGCCCCAGCATTTT; CDR3 protein: CSAMTANQPQHF
clone size: many; D gene: TRBD1; V gene: TRBV7-9; J gene: TRBJ1-1; CDR3 DNA: TGTGCCAGCAGCCCGGGACAGGCTGACACTGAAGCTTTCTTT; CDR3 protein: CASSPGQADTEAFF
clone size: many; D gene: .; V gene: TRBV15; J gene: TRBJ2-1; CDR3 DNA: TGTGCCACCAGACGTGGTAATGAGCAGTTCTTC; CDR3 protein: CATRRGNEQFF
clone size: many; D gene: TRBD1; V gene: TRBV7-6; J gene: TRBJ1-1; CDR3 DNA: TGTGCCAGCAGCCGACAGGGGGCGAGAACTGAAGCTTTCTTT; CDR3 protein: CASSRQGARTEAFF
clone size: .; D gene: .; V gene: TRBV18; J gene: TRBJ2-2; CDR3 DNA: TGTGCCAGCTCACCGCAGGGACTCACCGGGGAGCTGTTTTTT; CDR3 protein: CASSPQGLTGELFF
clone size: many; D gene: .; V gene: TRBV28; J gene: TRBJ2-1; CDR3 DNA: TGTGCCAGCAGCTTGGGACTCTCCTACAATGAGCAGTTCTTC; CDR3 protein: CASSLGLSYNEQFF
clone size: many; D gene: TRBD1; V gene: TRBV7-2; J gene: TRBJ2-2; CDR3 DNA: TGTGCCAGCAGCGCTAATCTGGTTGTTCGGGACAGGGCTAACACCGGGGAGCTGTTTTTT; CDR3 protein: CASSANLVVRDRANTGELFF
clone size: many; D gene: .; V gene: TRBV24-1; J gene: TRBJ1-4; CDR3 DNA: TGTGCCACCAGTGCGTCACCCGAACCCACTAATGAAAAACTGTTTTTT; CDR3 protein: CATSASPEPTNEKLFF
clone size: few; D gene: .; V gene: TRBV12-5; J gene: TRBJ2-1; CDR3 DNA: TGTGCTAGTGGTTTGAATACTAAGCGACATGAGCAGTTCTTC; CDR3 protein: CASGLNTKRHEQFF
clone size: many; D gene: .; V gene: TRBV20-1; J gene: TRBJ2-7; CDR3 DNA: TGCAGTGCCCCCCAAGACCTGAACGAGCAGTACTTC; CDR3 protein: CSAPQDLNEQYF
clone size: .; D gene: .; V gene: TRBV5-4; J gene: TRBJ2-5; CDR3 DNA: TGTGCCAGCAGCCCGCAGGGGATCCAAGAGACCCAGTACTTC; CDR3 protein: CASSPQGIQETQYF
clone size: .; D gene: TRBD1; V gene: TRBV20-1; J gene: TRBJ1-2; CDR3 DNA: TGCAGTGCCTCGGAGGGACAGCTCTATGGCTACACCTTC; CDR3 protein: CSASEGQLYGYTF
clone size: many; D gene: .; V gene: TRBV7-2; J gene: TRBJ2-7; CDR3 DNA: TGTGCCAGCAGCTCCCCTGCATACTACGAGCAGTACTTC; CDR3 protein: CASSSPAYYEQYF
clone size: .; D gene: .; V gene: TRBV2; J gene: TRBJ1-4; CDR3 DNA: TGTGCCGGCCGGAATCGAGCCGAAAAACTGTTTTTT; CDR3 protein: CAGRNRAEKLFF
clone size: many; D gene: .; V gene: TRBV12-3/TRBV12-4; J gene: TRBJ2-5; CDR3 DNA: TGTGCCAGCAGTTCCCTGGGGGCCCAGTACTTC; CDR3 protein: CASSSLGAQYF
clone size: many; D gene: .; V gene: TRBV5-1; J gene: TRBJ2-5; CDR3 DNA: TGCGCCAGCAGCTTGCAGGGCCAAGAGACCCAGTACTTC; CDR3 protein: CASSLQGQETQYF
clone size: many; D gene: TRBD1; V gene: TRBV7-9; J gene: TRBJ1-2; CDR3 DNA: TGTGCCAGCAGCTCTTGGGACAGGCGCACCTACACCTTC; CDR3 protein: CASSSWDRRTYTF
clone size: many; D gene: .; V gene: TRBV28; J gene: TRBJ2-5; CDR3 DNA: TGTGCCAGCAGCTCCGGGACGATAAGAGAGACCCAGTACTTC; CDR3 protein: CASSSGTIRETQYF
clone size: .; D gene: .; V gene: TRBV12-3/TRBV12-4; J gene: TRBJ1-3; CDR3 DNA: TGTGCCTGCATCCGTCCCCCAAACACTATATATTTT; CDR3 protein: CACIRPPNTIYF
clone size: many; D gene: .; V gene: TRBV20-1; J gene: TRBJ2-1; CDR3 DNA: TGCAGTGCTAGAGATCTGGCAGGGAATTACTACAATGAGCAGTTCTTC; CDR3 protein: CSARDLAGNYYNEQFF